Described below is a single T cell receptor (beta chain) sequence and its context. Its antigen is unidentified. Sequenced by immunoSEQ multiplex PCR; TCRdb stores in-frame clones only, minus some. The sample records 4,500 to 5,000 clones, around four fifths being singletons. The sample is drawn from a study of T cells in pancreatic ductal adenocarcinoma. Study results and limitations: Mean clonality was approximately 0.1 in tumors and 0.065 to 0.075 in blood, not significantly different.

The CDR3 is made up of 19 amino acids. The V gene's germline CDR1 is SNHLY and CDR2 FYNNEI. Losses at the gene ends were 0 bases for V and 2 bases for J; bases not matched to a gene: 11. Selected pancreatic ductal adenocarcinoma patients had undergone surgery without neoadjuvant therapy. The receptor's source is a human donor with pancreatic ductal adenocarcinoma. The donor label of this sample is uncertain. Sequencing was performed on pancreatic tumor tissue. The chain carries TRBV2 and TRBJ2-7, with TRBD1 matching 12 bases. This CDR3 reads CASSEAQGQGARLPYEQYF. CDR3 nucleotides: TGTGCCAGCAGTGAAGCGCAGGGACAGGGGGCGCGGTTGCCCTACGAGCAGTACTTC.